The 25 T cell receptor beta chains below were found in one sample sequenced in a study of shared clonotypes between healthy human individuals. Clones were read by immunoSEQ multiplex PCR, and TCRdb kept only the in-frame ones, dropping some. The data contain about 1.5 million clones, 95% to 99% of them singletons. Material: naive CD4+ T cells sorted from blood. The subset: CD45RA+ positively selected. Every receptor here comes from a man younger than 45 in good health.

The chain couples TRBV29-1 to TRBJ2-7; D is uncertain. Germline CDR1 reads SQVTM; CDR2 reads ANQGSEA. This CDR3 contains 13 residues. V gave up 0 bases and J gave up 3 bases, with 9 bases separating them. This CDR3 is CSVEDRGNYEQYF. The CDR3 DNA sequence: TGCAGCGTTGAAGATCGTGGTAACTACGAGCAGTACTTC.

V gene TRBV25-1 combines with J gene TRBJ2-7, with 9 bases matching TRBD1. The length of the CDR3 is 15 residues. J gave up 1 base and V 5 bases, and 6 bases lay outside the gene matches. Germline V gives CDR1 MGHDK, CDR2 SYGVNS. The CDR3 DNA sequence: TGTGCCAGCAGTCAACAGGGACAGGGATCCTACGAGCAGTACTTC. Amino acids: CASSQQGQGSYEQYF.

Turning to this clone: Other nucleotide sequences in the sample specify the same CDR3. CDR3 loop: CASSLVDSYEQYF. CDR3 DNA sequence: TGTGCCAGCAGCTTAGTGGACAGCTACGAGCAGTACTTC. The chain employs TRBV7-2 and TRBJ2-7; perhaps TRBD1 as D (6 bases). The CDR3 is made up of 13 amino acids. The V end was cut by 1 base, the J end by 3 bases, with 7 bases between. Germline-derived CDR1 and CDR2 are SGHTA and FQGNSA. Using reference TRBV7-2 and TRBJ2-7 for the parts outside the CDR3, the full variable domain is GAGVSQSPSNKVTEKGKDVELRCDPISGHTALYWYRQSLGQGLEFLIYFQGNSAPDKSGLPSDRFSAERTGGSVSTLTIQRTQQEDSAVYLCASSLVDSYEQYFGPGTRLTVT.

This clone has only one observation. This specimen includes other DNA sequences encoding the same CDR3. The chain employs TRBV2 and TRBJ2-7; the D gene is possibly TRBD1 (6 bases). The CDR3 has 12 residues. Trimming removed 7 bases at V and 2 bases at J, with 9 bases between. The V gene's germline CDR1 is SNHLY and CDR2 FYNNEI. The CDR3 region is CASTQGTYEQYF. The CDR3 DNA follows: TGTGCCAGCACTCAGGGGACCTACGAGCAGTACTTC.

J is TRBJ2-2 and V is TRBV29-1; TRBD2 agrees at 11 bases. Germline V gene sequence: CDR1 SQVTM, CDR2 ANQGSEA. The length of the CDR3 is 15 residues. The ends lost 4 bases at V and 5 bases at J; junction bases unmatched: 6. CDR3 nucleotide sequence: TGCAGCGTTGGCCTAGCGGGAGGAGGGACCGGGGAGCTGTTTTTT. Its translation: CSVGLAGGGTGELFF.

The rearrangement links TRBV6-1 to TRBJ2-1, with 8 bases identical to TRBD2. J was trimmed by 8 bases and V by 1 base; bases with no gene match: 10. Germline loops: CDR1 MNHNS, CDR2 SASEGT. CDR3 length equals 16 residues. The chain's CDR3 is CASSEEAAGAWDEQFF. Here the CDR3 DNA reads TGTGCCAGCAGTGAAGAGGCAGCGGGGGCCTGGGATGAGCAGTTCTTC.

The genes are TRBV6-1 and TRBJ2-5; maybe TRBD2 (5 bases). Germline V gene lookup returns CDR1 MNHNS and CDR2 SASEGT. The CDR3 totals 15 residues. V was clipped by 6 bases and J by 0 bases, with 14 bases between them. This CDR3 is CASSFPGINQETQYF. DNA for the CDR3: TGTGCCAGCAGCTTCCCGGGGATTAACCAAGAGACCCAGTACTTC.

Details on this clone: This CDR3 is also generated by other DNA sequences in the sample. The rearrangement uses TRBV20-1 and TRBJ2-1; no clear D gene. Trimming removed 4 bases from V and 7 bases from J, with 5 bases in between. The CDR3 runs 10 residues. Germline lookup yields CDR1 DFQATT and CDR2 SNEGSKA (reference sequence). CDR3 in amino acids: CSATRNEQFF. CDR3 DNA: TGCAGTGCTACTAGGAATGAGCAGTTCTTC.

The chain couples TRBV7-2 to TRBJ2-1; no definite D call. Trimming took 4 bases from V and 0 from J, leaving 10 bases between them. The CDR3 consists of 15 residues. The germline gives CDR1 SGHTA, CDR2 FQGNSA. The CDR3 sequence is CASSSTHYSYNEQFF. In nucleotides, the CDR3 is TGTGCCAGCAGCTCGACGCACTACTCCTACAATGAGCAGTTCTTC.

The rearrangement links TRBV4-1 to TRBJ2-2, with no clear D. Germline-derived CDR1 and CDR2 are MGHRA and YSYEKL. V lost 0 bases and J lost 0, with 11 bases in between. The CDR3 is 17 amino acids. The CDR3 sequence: CASSQDYPGANTGELFF. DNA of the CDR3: TGCGCCAGCAGCCAAGATTATCCAGGCGCGAACACCGGGGAGCTGTTTTTT.

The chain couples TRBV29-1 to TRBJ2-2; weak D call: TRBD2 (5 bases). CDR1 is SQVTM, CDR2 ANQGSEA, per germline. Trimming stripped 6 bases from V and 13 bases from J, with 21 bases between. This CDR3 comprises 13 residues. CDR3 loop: CSVDGLEEWWLFF. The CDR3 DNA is TGCAGCGTGGATGGACTGGAAGAGTGGTGGCTGTTTTTT.

Written as DNA, the CDR3 is TGTGCCAGCACTCGGCACGGACAAGAGACCCAGTACTTC. As protein: CASTRHGQETQYF. The chain carries TRBV6-5 and TRBJ2-5; D not resolved. The CDR3 runs 13 residues. The V gene's germline CDR1 is MNHEY and CDR2 SVGAGI. V was shortened by 7 bases and J by 2 bases, with 11 bases between the two germline ends.

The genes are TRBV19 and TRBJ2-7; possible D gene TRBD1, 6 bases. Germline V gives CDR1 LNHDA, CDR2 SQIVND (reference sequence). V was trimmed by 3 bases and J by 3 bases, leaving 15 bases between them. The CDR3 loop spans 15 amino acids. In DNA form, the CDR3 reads TGTGCCAGTAGTATTTCGGACAGCCACCTCTACGAGCAGTACTTC. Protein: CASSISDSHLYEQYF.

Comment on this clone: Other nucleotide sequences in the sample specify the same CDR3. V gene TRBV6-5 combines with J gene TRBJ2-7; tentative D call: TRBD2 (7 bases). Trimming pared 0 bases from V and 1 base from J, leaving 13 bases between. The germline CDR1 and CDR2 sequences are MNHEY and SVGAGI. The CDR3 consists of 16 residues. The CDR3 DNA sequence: TGTGCCAGCAGTTACTCGATTGCGGGGGCATCCTACGAGCAGTACTTC. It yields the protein CASSYSIAGASYEQYF.

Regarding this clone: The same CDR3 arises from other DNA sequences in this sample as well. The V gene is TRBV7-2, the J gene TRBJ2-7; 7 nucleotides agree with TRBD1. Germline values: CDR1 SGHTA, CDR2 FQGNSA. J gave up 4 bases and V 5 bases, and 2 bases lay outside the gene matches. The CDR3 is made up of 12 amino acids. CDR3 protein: CASSPDRYEQYF. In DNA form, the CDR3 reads TGTGCCAGCAGCCCGGACAGGTACGAGCAGTACTTC.

This CDR3 reads CASSQGRGGGSYEQYF. The DNA of the CDR3 is TGCGCCAGCAGCCAGGGACGGGGTGGAGGCTCCTACGAGCAGTACTTC. J is TRBJ2-7 and V is TRBV4-1; D tentatively reads TRBD1 or TRBD2 (5 bases each). Trimming shortened V by 3 bases and J by 0 bases, and 15 bases separated the two germline ends. The CDR3 extends over 16 amino acids. Germline-derived CDR1 and CDR2 are MGHRA and YSYEKL.

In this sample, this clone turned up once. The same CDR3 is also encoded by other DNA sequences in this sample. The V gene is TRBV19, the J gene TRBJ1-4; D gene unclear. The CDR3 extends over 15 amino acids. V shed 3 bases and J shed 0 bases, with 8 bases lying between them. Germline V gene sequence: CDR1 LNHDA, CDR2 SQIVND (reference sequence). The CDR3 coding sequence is TGTGCCAGTAGTATTGACGGAGCAACTAATGAAAAACTGTTTTTT. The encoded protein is CASSIDGATNEKLFF.

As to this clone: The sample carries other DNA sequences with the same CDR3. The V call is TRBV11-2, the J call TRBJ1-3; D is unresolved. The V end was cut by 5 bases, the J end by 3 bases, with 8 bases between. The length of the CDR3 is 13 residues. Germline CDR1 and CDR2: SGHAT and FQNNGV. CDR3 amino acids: CASSPGLGNTIYF. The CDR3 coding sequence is TGTGCCAGCAGCCCCGGACTTGGAAACACCATATATTTT. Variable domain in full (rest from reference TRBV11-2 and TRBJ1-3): EAGVAQSPRYKIIEKRQSVAFWCNPISGHATLYWYQQILGQGPKLLIQFQNNGVVDDSQLPKDRFSAERLKGVDSTLKIQPAKLEDSAVYLCASSPGLGNTIYFGEGSWLTVV.

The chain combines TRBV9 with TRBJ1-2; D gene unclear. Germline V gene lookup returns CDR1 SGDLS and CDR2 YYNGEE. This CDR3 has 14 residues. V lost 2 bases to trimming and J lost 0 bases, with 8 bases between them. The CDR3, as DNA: TGTGCCAGCAGCGTGGACCTTACTAACTATGGCTACACCTTC. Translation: CASSVDLTNYGYTF.

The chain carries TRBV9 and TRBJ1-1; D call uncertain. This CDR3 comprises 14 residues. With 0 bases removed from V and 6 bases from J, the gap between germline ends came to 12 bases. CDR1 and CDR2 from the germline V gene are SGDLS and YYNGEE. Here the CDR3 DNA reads TGTGCCAGCAGCGTAGCGGATCTGGGCTCTGAAGCTTTCTTT. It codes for CASSVADLGSEAFF.

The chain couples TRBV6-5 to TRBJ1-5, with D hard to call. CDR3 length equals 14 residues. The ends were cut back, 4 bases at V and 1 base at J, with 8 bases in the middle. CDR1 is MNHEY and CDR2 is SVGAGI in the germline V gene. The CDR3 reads CASSFAGSNQPQHF. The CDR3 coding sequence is TGTGCCAGCAGTTTCGCTGGGAGCAATCAGCCCCAGCATTTT.

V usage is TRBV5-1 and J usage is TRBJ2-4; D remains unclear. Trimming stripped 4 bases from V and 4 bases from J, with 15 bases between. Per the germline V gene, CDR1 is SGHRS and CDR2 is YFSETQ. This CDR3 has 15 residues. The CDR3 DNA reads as TGCGCCAGCAGCCGGAATGCAGACAAGAAAAACATTCAGTACTTC. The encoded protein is CASSRNADKKNIQYF.

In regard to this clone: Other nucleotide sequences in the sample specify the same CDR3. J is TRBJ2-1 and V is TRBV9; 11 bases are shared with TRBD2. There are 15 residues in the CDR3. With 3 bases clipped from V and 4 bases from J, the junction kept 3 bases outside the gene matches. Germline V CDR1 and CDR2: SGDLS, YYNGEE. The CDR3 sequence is CASSAGLAGYNEQFF. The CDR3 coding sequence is TGTGCCAGCAGCGCCGGACTAGCGGGTTACAATGAGCAGTTCTTC. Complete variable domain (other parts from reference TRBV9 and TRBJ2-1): DSGVTQTPKHLITATGQRVTLRCSPRSGDLSVYWYQQSLDQGLQFLIQYYNGEERAKGNILERFSAQQFPDLHSELNLSSLELGDSALYFCASSAGLAGYNEQFFGPGTRLTVL.

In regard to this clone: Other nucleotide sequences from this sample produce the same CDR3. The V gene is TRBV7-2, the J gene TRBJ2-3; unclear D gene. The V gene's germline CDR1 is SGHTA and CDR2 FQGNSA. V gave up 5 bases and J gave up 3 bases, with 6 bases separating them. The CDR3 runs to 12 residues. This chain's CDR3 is CASSRLTDTQYF. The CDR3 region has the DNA TGTGCCAGCAGCCGCCTAACAGATACGCAGTATTTT.

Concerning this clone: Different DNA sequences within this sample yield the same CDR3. The CDR3 here is CASSILAGDTGELFF. CDR3 sequence (DNA): TGTGCCAGTAGTATATTAGCGGGAGATACCGGGGAGCTGTTTTTT. J is TRBJ2-2 and V is TRBV19, with TRBD2 matching 9 bases. CDR1 and CDR2 (germline): LNHDA, SQIVND (reference sequence). This CDR3 region has 15 residues. Germline trimming cut 2 bases from V and 5 bases from J; bases unmatched to any gene: 3.